This T cell receptor (beta chain) is from a study of blood T cell repertoires in COVID-19. Background on the study: Italy, Spain and the United States were the sources of the convalescent and acute COVID-19 samples.

Per the authors' pipeline: Researchers report that nucleated cell counts were estimated from reference gene primer amplification. The method was immunoSEQ multiplex PCR; TCRdb's version includes in-frame clones alone and lacks a portion of them. Clone size and the V and J calls come from that table; the DNA yielded D and trimming. The sample holds under 200,000 clones, around nine tenths seen once. A Seattle source enrolled patients during active infection and followed them longitudinally. The CDR3 runs 16 residues. V is TRBV21-1 and J is TRBJ1-5; the listed D gene, TRBD1, was not tested against the DNA. TRBV21-1 is a pseudogene segment. This TCR derives from a man aged 60 to 75 with COVID-19, enrolled during active disease. The sequenced sample consisted of peripheral blood. The CDR3 nucleotides are TGTGCCAGCAGCCTGGGGGAGAGGGGGCGCGGACAGCCCCAGCATTTT. Protein sequence: CASSLGERGRGQPQHF.